This T cell receptor beta chain was observed in a study of blood T cell repertoires in COVID-19. Assay used: immunoSEQ multiplex PCR; TCRdb lists only in-frame clones, some missing. The sample yields 250,000 to 350,000 clones, roughly 83% seen once. This TCR was recovered from a human donor with COVID-19, enrolled during active disease. The donor label of this sample is uncertain. The specimen sequenced was peripheral blood.

CDR3 loop: CASPYGPREANTEAFF. CDR3 bases: TGTGCCAGCCCATATGGTCCCCGGGAGGCGAACACTGAAGCTTTCTTT. J is TRBJ1-1 and V is TRBV19, with D unresolved. V lost 9 bases and J 1 base, leaving 21 bases between the germline ends. Looked up from germline, CDR1 is LNHDA and CDR2 is SQIVND (reference sequence). The CDR3 totals 16 residues.